This TCR beta chain was found in a study of identical twins. There were only healthy Caucasians among the donors. Unique molecular identifiers were in the cDNA, with template-switch universal primer binding. TCRdb itself ran the 5' RACE reads through MiXCR, one entry per CDR3 protein. Of about 690,000 distinct CDR3 sequences listed, 5.5% to 6.5% were seen once; the top ten hold roughly 2%. Study results and caveats: Reduced insertions were recorded for abundant cord blood beta clonotypes, with no such pattern in memory repertoires. Excess sharing between twins was weaker in beta out-of-frame sequences.

This clonotype was recorded many times. The antigen is not known. The germline V gene has CDR1 SGHRS and CDR2 YFSETQ. V lost 4 bases to trimming and J lost 4 bases, with 21 bases between them. This CDR3 contains 17 residues. Sequencing used naive T cells sorted from blood. The TCR sequence derives from a man between 18 and 35 years old in good health. The chain joins TRBV5-1 to TRBJ2-1; maybe TRBD1 (5 bases). The CDR3 region has the DNA TGCGCCAGCAGCCTTCCGGAAACGTCCGCAGGGTACAATGAGCAGTTCTTC. Its translation is CASSLPETSAGYNEQFF.